This T cell receptor (beta chain) emerged from a study of cytomegalovirus exposure and HLA in healthy donors. The PCR had 60 Vbeta and 13 Jbeta primers. Sequencing used immunoSEQ multiplex PCR; TCRdb keeps in-frame clones, though not all of them. Here the sample spans approximately 80,000 clones, more than 70% being singletons. Study results and limitations: Generally TCR sequences proved uncommon, though certain public TCRs appeared in numerous donors. TCR beta chains associated with HLA were, in a later analysis, more clonally expanded than equally common others. Later genetic work tied a missense DCLRE1C variant to beta-chain V and J trimming. Being productive about 90% or about 30% of the time was typical of most TCR beta V segments in an earlier analysis.

Concerning this clone: Its antigen is currently unknown.

Sequences were obtained from PBMCs. The clonotype originates from a man aged 55 to 69 in good health and CMV-seronegative.

The CDR3 DNA follows: TGTGCCAGCAGTTACCTACGGGGGAACACTGAAGCTTTCTTT. Amino acids: CASSYLRGNTEAFF. The J gene is TRBJ1-1, the V gene TRBV6-5; D unresolved. Deletions cut 2 bases from V and 1 base from J, with 8 bases between. The CDR3 is 14 residues long. The germline CDR1 and CDR2 sequences are MNHEY and SVGAGI.